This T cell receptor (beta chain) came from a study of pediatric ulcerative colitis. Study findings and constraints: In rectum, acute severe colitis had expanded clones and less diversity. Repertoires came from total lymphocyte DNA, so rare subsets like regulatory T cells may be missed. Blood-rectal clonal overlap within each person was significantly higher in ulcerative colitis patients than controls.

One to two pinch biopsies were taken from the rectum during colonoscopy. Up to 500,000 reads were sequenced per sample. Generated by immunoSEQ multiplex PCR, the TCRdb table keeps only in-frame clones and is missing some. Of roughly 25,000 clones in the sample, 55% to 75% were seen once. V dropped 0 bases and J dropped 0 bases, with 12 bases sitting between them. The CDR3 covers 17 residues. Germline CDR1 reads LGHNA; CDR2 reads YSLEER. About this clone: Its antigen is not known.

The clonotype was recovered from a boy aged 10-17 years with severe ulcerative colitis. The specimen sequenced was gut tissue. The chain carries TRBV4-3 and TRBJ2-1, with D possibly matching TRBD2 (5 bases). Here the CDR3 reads CASSQEPQRSSYNEQFF. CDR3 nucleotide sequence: TGCGCCAGCAGCCAAGAACCTCAGCGGAGCTCCTACAATGAGCAGTTCTTC.